The clone carrying this T cell receptor beta chain occurred many times. Its antigen is unknown. This entry is derived from a study of spatial heterogeneity in lung cancer. Study-wide points: At resection, ubiquitous expanded tumor TCRs appeared in blood more than at follow-up.

TCRdb itself ran the 5' RACE reads through MiXCR, one entry per CDR3 protein. The data contain tens of thousands of distinct CDR3 sequences, 7% of them singletons. Time point noted: sample taken at primary tumor resection. In germline, CDR1 is SGHDN, CDR2 FVKESK. Trimming took off 2 bases at V and 6 bases at J, with 11 bases between the two ends. This CDR3 is built from 13 residues. Sequencing used PBMCs, obtained at surgery. The chain is built from TRBV14 and TRBJ2-7; D remains unclear. This receptor was obtained from a male donor with early-stage non-small cell lung cancer. Here the CDR3 reads CASSQQVWGEQYF. The CDR3 coding sequence is TGTGCCAGCAGCCAACAGGTTTGGGGCGAGCAGTACTTC. Drawing the rest from reference TRBV14 and TRBJ2-7, the complete variable domain is EAGVTQFPSHSVIEKGQTVTLRCDPISGHDNLYWYRRVMGKEIKFLLHFVKESKQDESGMPNNRFLAERTGGTYSTLKVQPAELEDSGVYFCASSQQVWGEQYFGPGTRLTVT.